Sequencing of this T cell receptor (beta chain) was carried out in a study of blood T cell repertoires in COVID-19. Study-level information: Sites in the United States, Italy and Spain provided acute and convalescent COVID-19 samples.

Libraries were prepared by immunoSEQ multiplex PCR; TCRdb keeps only in-frame clonotypes and omits some of them. The sample lists about 200,000 clones, about 88% occurring once. The CDR3 sequence is 18 residues long. Trimming removed 3 bases at V and 0 bases at J, with 16 bases between. Germline CDR1 and CDR2: SGHRS and YFSETQ. This clonotype originated in a woman aged 80 or over with acute or convalescent COVID-19. The sequenced material came from peripheral blood. The chain employs TRBV5-1 and TRBJ1-6, with D tentatively TRBD1 (6 bases). In DNA form, the CDR3 reads TGCGCCAGCAGCTGGGAGGCGGGGGCTTCCTCCTATAATTCACCCCTCCACTTT. Encoded protein: CASSWEAGASSYNSPLHF.